Here is one TCR beta chain with its context. In the original analysis: Reference gene primer amplification in the assay estimated nucleated cell counts. Assay used: immunoSEQ multiplex PCR; TCRdb lists only in-frame clones, some missing. V, J and clone size are taken as reported in that table, and D and trimming were inferred from the DNA itself. The sample consists of around 360,000 clones, roughly 86% of them appearing once. The sample comes from a study of blood T cell repertoires in COVID-19. Study context: Samples taken during acute and convalescent COVID-19 were collected in the United States, Italy and Spain.

Seattle patients were enrolled while actively infected and followed longitudinally. The CDR3 extends over 13 amino acids. The germline CDR1 and CDR2 sequences are KGHSH and LQKENI. The V gene lost 6 bases and the J gene lost 0 bases, with 8 bases spanning the gap. Sequenced input: peripheral blood. This sequence joins TRBV18 and TRBJ1-2, with D maybe TRBD1 (5 bases). The sequence was collected from a woman aged 25 to 39 with COVID-19, enrolled during active disease. CDR3 DNA sequence: TGTGCCAGCTCTTCGGACACTAACTATGGCTACACCTTC. It codes for CASSSDTNYGYTF.